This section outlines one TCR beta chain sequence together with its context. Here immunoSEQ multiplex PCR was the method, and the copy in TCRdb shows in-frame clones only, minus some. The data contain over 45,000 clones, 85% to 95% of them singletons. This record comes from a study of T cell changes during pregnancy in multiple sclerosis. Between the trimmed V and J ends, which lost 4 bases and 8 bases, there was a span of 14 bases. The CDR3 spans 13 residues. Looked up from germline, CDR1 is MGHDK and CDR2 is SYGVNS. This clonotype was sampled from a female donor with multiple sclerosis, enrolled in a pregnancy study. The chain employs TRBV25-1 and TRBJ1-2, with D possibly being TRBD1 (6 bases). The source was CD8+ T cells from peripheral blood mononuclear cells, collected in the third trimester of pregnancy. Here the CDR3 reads CASSVGGLGGYTF. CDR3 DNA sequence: TGTGCCAGCAGTGTGGGGGGGCTGGGCGGCTACACCTTC.